This T cell receptor beta chain was identified during a study of T cells expressing NK-cell markers. Overall study: Seven donors tested HCMV-seropositive and one tested seronegative among the eight sequenced.

Germline lookup yields CDR1 KGHDR and CDR2 SFDVKD. The CDR3 consists of 16 residues. To note about this clonotype: What it binds is unknown.

TCRdb reanalyzed the 5' RACE reads, giving one entry per CDR3 protein sequence and no DNA. Its clone listing holds about 460,000 distinct CDR3 sequences. The study, taken as a whole, reports: It was still unclear whether expanded NKG2C+ T cell clones were HCMV specific. Roughly 6 donors showed dominant NKG2C+ clonotypes comprising roughly 1.0-7.0% of their CD8+ T cells. These clonotypes, the leaders elsewhere, also led the CD3+CD56-NKG2C+ fraction in a handful of donors.

This receptor was taken from a woman in her forties or fifties in good health. The source material was blood T cells: a sorted CD56 or NKG2C T cell subset, CD4+ or CD8+ T cells, or bulk PBMC T cells (not recorded which). The chain employs TRBV24-1 and TRBJ2-2. This chain's CDR3 is CATSDLRLANTGELFF.